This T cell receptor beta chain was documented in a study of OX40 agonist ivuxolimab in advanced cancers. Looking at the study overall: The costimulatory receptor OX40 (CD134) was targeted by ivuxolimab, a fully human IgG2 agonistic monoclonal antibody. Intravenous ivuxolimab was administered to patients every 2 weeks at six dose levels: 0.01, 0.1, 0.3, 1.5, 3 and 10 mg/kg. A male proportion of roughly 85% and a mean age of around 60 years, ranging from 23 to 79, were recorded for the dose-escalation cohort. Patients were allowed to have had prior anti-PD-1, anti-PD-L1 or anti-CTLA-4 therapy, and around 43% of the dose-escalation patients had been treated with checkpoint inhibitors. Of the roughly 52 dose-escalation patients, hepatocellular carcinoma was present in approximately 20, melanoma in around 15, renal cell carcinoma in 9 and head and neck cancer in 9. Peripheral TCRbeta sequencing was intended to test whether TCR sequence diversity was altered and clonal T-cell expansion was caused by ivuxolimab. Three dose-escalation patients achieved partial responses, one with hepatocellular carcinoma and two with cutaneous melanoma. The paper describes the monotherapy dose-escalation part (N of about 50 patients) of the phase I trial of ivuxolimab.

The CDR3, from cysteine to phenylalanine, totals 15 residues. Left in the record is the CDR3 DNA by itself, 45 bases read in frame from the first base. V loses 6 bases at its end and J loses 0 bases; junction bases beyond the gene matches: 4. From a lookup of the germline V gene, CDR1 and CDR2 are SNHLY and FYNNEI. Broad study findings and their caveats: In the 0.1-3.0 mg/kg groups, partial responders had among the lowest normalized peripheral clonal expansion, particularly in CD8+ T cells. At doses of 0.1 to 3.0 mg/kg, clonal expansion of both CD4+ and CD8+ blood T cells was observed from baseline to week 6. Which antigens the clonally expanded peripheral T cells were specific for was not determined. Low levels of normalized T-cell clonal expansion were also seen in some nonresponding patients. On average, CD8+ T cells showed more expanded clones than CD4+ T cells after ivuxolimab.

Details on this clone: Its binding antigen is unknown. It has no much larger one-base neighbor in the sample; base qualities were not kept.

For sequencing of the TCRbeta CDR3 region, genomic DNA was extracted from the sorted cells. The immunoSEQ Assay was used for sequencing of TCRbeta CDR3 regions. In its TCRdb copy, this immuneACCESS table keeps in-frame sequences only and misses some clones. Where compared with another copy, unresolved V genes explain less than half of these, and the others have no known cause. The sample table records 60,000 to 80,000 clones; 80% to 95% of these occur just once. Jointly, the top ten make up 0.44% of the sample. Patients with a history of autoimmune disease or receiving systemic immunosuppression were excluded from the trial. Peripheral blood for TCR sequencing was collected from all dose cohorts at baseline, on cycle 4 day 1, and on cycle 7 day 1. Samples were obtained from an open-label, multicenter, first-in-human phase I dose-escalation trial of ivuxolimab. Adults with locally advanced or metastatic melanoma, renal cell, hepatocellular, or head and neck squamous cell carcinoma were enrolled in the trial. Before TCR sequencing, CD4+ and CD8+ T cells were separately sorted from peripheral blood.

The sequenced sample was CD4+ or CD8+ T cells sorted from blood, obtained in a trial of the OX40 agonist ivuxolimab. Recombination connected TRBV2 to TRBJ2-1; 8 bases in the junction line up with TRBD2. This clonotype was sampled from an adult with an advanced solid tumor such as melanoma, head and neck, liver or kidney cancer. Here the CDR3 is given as CASRAREGSYNEQFF. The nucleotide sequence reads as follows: TGTGCCAGCAGGGCCCGGGAGGGCTCCTACAATGAGCAGTTCTTC.